This is a list of T cell receptor beta chains from one sample in a study of T cell changes during pregnancy in multiple sclerosis. Some clones are missing from TCRdb's copy, which holds only in-frame ones; the method was immunoSEQ multiplex PCR. The table has fewer than 65,000 clones, 91% seen once. The sequenced sample was peripheral blood, obtained before pregnancy. These TCRs come from a female donor with multiple sclerosis, enrolled in a pregnancy study. CDR3s include the opening cysteine and the closing phenylalanine or tryptophan. Fields, in order: V gene, D gene, J gene, clone size, CDR3 protein, CDR3 DNA. A D gene is named only where the DNA matches it firmly. A clone size is listed for some rows: how often the clone was seen (once, few, many), or a class if it is expanded.

V gene: TRBV7-2; D gene: TRBD1; J gene: TRBJ1-4; clone size: few; CDR3 protein: CASSRSGGNEKLFF; CDR3 DNA: TGTGCCAGCAGCAGATCAGGGGGTAATGAAAAACTGTTTTTT
V gene: TRBV6-6; D gene: -; J gene: TRBJ1-4; clone size: -; CDR3 protein: CASRDSLHLEKLFF; CDR3 DNA: TGTGCCAGCAGGGACAGCCTGCACCTCGAAAAACTGTTTTTT
V gene: TRBV27; D gene: -; J gene: TRBJ2-6; clone size: once; CDR3 protein: CASSGYGANVLTF; CDR3 DNA: TGTGCCAGCAGCGGTTATGGGGCCAACGTCCTGACTTTC
V gene: TRBV2; D gene: TRBD1; J gene: TRBJ1-5; clone size: -; CDR3 protein: CASSEPGQGNQPQHF; CDR3 DNA: TGTGCCAGCAGTGAGCCGGGACAGGGAAATCAGCCCCAGCATTTT
V gene: TRBV7-2; D gene: -; J gene: TRBJ1-5; clone size: -; CDR3 protein: CASSRGGNSNQPQHF; CDR3 DNA: TGTGCCAGCAGCCGTGGAGGGAATAGCAATCAGCCCCAGCATTTT
V gene: TRBV18; D gene: TRBD2; J gene: TRBJ2-7; clone size: -; CDR3 protein: CASSYSLARLDEQYF; CDR3 DNA: TGTGCCAGCTCATATTCACTAGCGAGATTGGACGAGCAGTACTTC
V gene: TRBV19; D gene: -; J gene: TRBJ2-2; clone size: -; CDR3 protein: CASSRLTGYEYTGELFF; CDR3 DNA: TGTGCCAGTAGTAGATTGACAGGCTATGAGTACACCGGGGAGCTGTTTTTT
V gene: TRBV11-3; D gene: -; J gene: TRBJ2-3; clone size: -; CDR3 protein: CASSPGGPTDTQYF; CDR3 DNA: TGTGCCAGCAGCCCCGGGGGACCTACAGATACGCAGTATTTT
V gene: TRBV5-3; D gene: TRBD1; J gene: TRBJ1-1; clone size: -; CDR3 protein: CARSLAGDRVGTLTHPF; CDR3 DNA: TGTGCCAGAAGCTTGGCCGGGGACAGGGTAGGGACCCTCACCCACCCCTTT
V gene: TRBV10-2; D gene: -; J gene: TRBJ2-7; clone size: -; CDR3 protein: CASSGLARSSYEQYF; CDR3 DNA: TGCGCCAGCAGTGGGCTAGCGCGAAGCTCCTACGAGCAGTACTTC
V gene: TRBV5-4; D gene: TRBD2; J gene: TRBJ2-1; clone size: -; CDR3 protein: CAAATAGLAGNEQFF; CDR3 DNA: TGTGCCGCCGCCACCGCGGGACTAGCGGGAAATGAGCAGTTCTTC
V gene: TRBV5-4; D gene: TRBD1; J gene: TRBJ1-3; clone size: -; CDR3 protein: CASSLVDTGAISGNTIYF; CDR3 DNA: TGTGCCAGCAGCTTGGTAGATACAGGGGCGATCTCTGGAAACACCATATATTTT
V gene: TRBV2; D gene: -; J gene: TRBJ2-3; clone size: -; CDR3 protein: CASSEALSSFGTDTQYF; CDR3 DNA: TGTGCCAGCAGTGAAGCGCTTTCTAGCTTCGGCACAGATACGCAGTATTTT
V gene: TRBV4-3; D gene: TRBD2; J gene: TRBJ2-5; clone size: -; CDR3 protein: CASSQEGGGSQETQYF; CDR3 DNA: TGCGCCAGCAGCCAAGAGGGCGGGGGGAGCCAAGAGACCCAGTACTTC
V gene: TRBV7-2; D gene: -; J gene: TRBJ1-4; clone size: -; CDR3 protein: CASSLAREKLFF; CDR3 DNA: TGTGCCAGCAGCTTAGCGCGGGAAAAACTGTTTTTT
V gene: TRBV30; D gene: TRBD1; J gene: TRBJ1-2; clone size: -; CDR3 protein: CAWSVRDSRGYTF; CDR3 DNA: TGTGCCTGGAGTGTCCGGGACAGTCGGGGCTACACCTTC
V gene: TRBV10-1; D gene: TRBD1; J gene: TRBJ1-4; clone size: -; CDR3 protein: CASSTGGEEKLFF; CDR3 DNA: TGCGCCAGTTCGACAGGGGGCGAGGAAAAACTGTTTTTT
V gene: TRBV9; D gene: TRBD1; J gene: TRBJ1-1; clone size: once; CDR3 protein: CASSAGDRGATEAFF; CDR3 DNA: TGTGCCAGCAGCGCCGGCGACAGGGGGGCCACTGAAGCTTTCTTT
V gene: TRBV5-1; D gene: -; J gene: TRBJ1-4; clone size: -; CDR3 protein: CASSLESQARPNEKLFF; CDR3 DNA: TGCGCCAGCAGCTTGGAATCCCAGGCCCGCCCTAATGAAAAACTGTTTTTT
V gene: TRBV6-1; D gene: -; J gene: TRBJ1-5; clone size: -; CDR3 protein: CASRRQVSNQPQHF; CDR3 DNA: TGTGCCAGCAGAAGACAGGTGTCCAATCAGCCCCAGCATTTT
V gene: TRBV5-4; D gene: -; J gene: TRBJ1-6; clone size: -; CDR3 protein: CASSLSRVSYNSPLHF; CDR3 DNA: TGTGCCAGCAGCTTATCCAGGGTGTCCTATAATTCACCCCTCCACTTT
V gene: TRBV10-3; D gene: -; J gene: TRBJ1-5; clone size: -; CDR3 protein: CAISVGVNQPQHF; CDR3 DNA: TGTGCCATCAGTGTAGGGGTCAATCAGCCCCAGCATTTT
V gene: TRBV25-1; D gene: -; J gene: TRBJ1-1; clone size: -; CDR3 protein: CASSLGQRRPEAFF; CDR3 DNA: TGTGCCAGCAGCCTCGGACAGAGGAGGCCTGAAGCTTTCTTT
V gene: TRBV4-3; D gene: TRBD1; J gene: TRBJ1-2; clone size: -; CDR3 protein: CASSQDRGGRYDGYTF; CDR3 DNA: TGCGCCAGCAGCCAAGATCGAGGGGGCAGATATGATGGCTACACCTTC
V gene: TRBV27; D gene: -; J gene: TRBJ2-7; clone size: -; CDR3 protein: CASSLSKGLEQYF; CDR3 DNA: TGTGCCAGCAGTTTATCGAAGGGGCTCGAGCAGTACTTC
V gene: TRBV30; D gene: -; J gene: TRBJ2-2; clone size: -; CDR3 protein: CAWPAEPNTGELFF; CDR3 DNA: TGTGCCTGGCCCGCGGAGCCGAACACCGGGGAGCTGTTTTTT
V gene: TRBV5-6; D gene: -; J gene: TRBJ1-1; clone size: -; CDR3 protein: CASSPTLNTEAFF; CDR3 DNA: TGTGCCAGCAGCCCCACTTTGAACACTGAAGCTTTCTTT
V gene: TRBV6-5; D gene: -; J gene: TRBJ2-3; clone size: -; CDR3 protein: CASRGRVPSDTQYF; CDR3 DNA: TGTGCCAGCAGGGGGAGAGTTCCCTCAGATACGCAGTATTTT
V gene: TRBV19; D gene: -; J gene: TRBJ2-1; clone size: -; CDR3 protein: CASTSTPQGFYNEQFF; CDR3 DNA: TGTGCCAGTACCTCAACCCCACAGGGCTTCTACAATGAGCAGTTCTTC
V gene: TRBV30; D gene: -; J gene: TRBJ1-2; clone size: -; CDR3 protein: CAWSAGAARSCF; CDR3 DNA: TGTGCCTGGAGCGCAGGGGCGGCCCGTTCTTGTTTC
V gene: TRBV15; D gene: -; J gene: TRBJ2-3; clone size: -; CDR3 protein: CATSRDTPADTQYF; CDR3 DNA: TGTGCCACCAGCAGAGATACTCCCGCAGATACGCAGTATTTT
V gene: TRBV19; D gene: TRBD1; J gene: TRBJ2-1; clone size: -; CDR3 protein: CASSRGQYNEQFF; CDR3 DNA: TGTGCCAGTAGTAGGGGACAGTACAATGAGCAGTTCTTC
V gene: TRBV11-2; D gene: -; J gene: TRBJ1-2; clone size: -; CDR3 protein: CASSLERGQDNYGYTF; CDR3 DNA: TGTGCCAGCAGCTTAGAAAGAGGGCAGGATAACTATGGCTACACCTTC
V gene: TRBV7-2; D gene: -; J gene: TRBJ2-3; clone size: -; CDR3 protein: CASSSPRIRRHTDTQYF; CDR3 DNA: TGTGCCAGCAGCTCACCCCGGATTCGTAGACACACAGATACGCAGTATTTT
V gene: TRBV4-3; D gene: -; J gene: TRBJ1-5; clone size: -; CDR3 protein: CASSQDRVSNQPQHF; CDR3 DNA: TGCGCCAGCAGCCAAGACAGGGTAAGCAATCAGCCCCAGCATTTT
V gene: TRBV29-1; D gene: -; J gene: TRBJ1-1; clone size: -; CDR3 protein: CSVDRAPNTEAFF; CDR3 DNA: TGCAGCGTTGACAGGGCCCCCAACACTGAAGCTTTCTTT
V gene: TRBV9; D gene: -; J gene: TRBJ2-2; clone size: -; CDR3 protein: CASSSTGTSYTGELFF; CDR3 DNA: TGTGCCAGCAGCTCCACCGGGACTTCGTACACCGGGGAGCTGTTTTTT
V gene: TRBV9; D gene: -; J gene: TRBJ1-6; clone size: -; CDR3 protein: CASSAGPISPLHF; CDR3 DNA: TGTGCCAGCAGCGCGGGTCCAATTTCACCCCTCCACTTT
V gene: TRBV5-4; D gene: TRBD1; J gene: TRBJ1-2; clone size: -; CDR3 protein: CASSSGQGRVLGYGYTF; CDR3 DNA: TGTGCCAGCAGTTCCGGACAGGGGCGAGTATTAGGCTATGGCTACACCTTC
V gene: TRBV2; D gene: TRBD1; J gene: TRBJ2-7; clone size: -; CDR3 protein: CASTAGQGFSYEQYF; CDR3 DNA: TGTGCCAGCACCGCGGGACAGGGATTCTCCTACGAGCAGTACTTC